Listed below are T cell receptor beta chains from one sample, sequenced in a study of cytomegalovirus exposure and HLA in healthy donors. TCRdb's copy holds only in-frame clones and misses some; the assay was immunoSEQ multiplex PCR. The sample lists fewer than 80,000 clones, 67% occurring once. Sequencing input: PBMCs. These receptors were taken from a woman in her fifties or sixties in good health and CMV-seropositive. Each CDR3 is given with its conserved first and last residue. The D gene is left open where the match is weak. A row's size may be missing; if present it is once, few, many or a size class.

V gene: TRBV7-9; J gene: TRBJ2-3; D gene: TRBD2; clone size: NA; CDR3 protein: CSSSLGLGQSTDTQYF; CDR3 DNA: TGTTCCAGCAGCTTAGGACTAGGCCAAAGCACAGATACGCAGTATTTT
V gene: TRBV2; J gene: TRBJ2-5; D gene: NA; clone size: NA; CDR3 protein: CASSEGETQYF; CDR3 DNA: TGTGCCAGCAGTGAGGGCGAGACCCAGTACTTC
V gene: TRBV6-6; J gene: TRBJ2-5; D gene: TRBD1; clone size: NA; CDR3 protein: CASSRPNRDRGETQYF; CDR3 DNA: TGTGCCAGCAGCCGTCCTAACCGGGACAGGGGAGAGACCCAGTACTTC
V gene: TRBV7-9; J gene: TRBJ1-1; D gene: NA; clone size: NA; CDR3 protein: CASSSGQNTEAFF; CDR3 DNA: TGTGCCAGCAGCTCCGGTCAGAACACTGAAGCTTTCTTT
V gene: TRBV29-1; J gene: TRBJ1-2; D gene: TRBD1; clone size: once; CDR3 protein: CSAHFRGRSYGYTF; CDR3 DNA: TGCAGCGCACATTTCAGGGGGCGAAGCTATGGCTACACCTTC
V gene: TRBV20-1; J gene: TRBJ1-1; D gene: NA; clone size: NA; CDR3 protein: CSVLRVREAFF; CDR3 DNA: TGCAGTGTTCTCAGGGTGCGGGAAGCTTTCTTT
V gene: TRBV4-2; J gene: TRBJ2-5; D gene: TRBD2; clone size: few; CDR3 protein: CASSQDPEFGGGWKETQYF; CDR3 DNA: TGTGCCAGCAGCCAAGATCCTGAATTCGGGGGGGGCTGGAAGGAGACCCAGTACTTC
V gene: TRBV11-3; J gene: TRBJ2-3; D gene: TRBD1; clone size: NA; CDR3 protein: CASSLTGQGLGYTDTQYF; CDR3 DNA: TGTGCCAGCAGCTTGACTGGACAGGGCCTGGGATATACAGATACGCAGTATTTT
V gene: TRBV5-1; J gene: TRBJ2-7; D gene: NA; clone size: few; CDR3 protein: CASSLVLEAYEQYF; CDR3 DNA: TGCGCCAGCAGCTTGGTCTTGGAGGCCTACGAGCAGTACTTC
V gene: TRBV18; J gene: TRBJ1-1; D gene: NA; clone size: few; CDR3 protein: CASSPYGEGDTEAFF; CDR3 DNA: TGTGCCAGCTCACCTTACGGGGAGGGGGACACTGAAGCTTTCTTT
V gene: TRBV30; J gene: TRBJ1-6; D gene: NA; clone size: NA; CDR3 protein: CAWSVPDWYESPLHF; CDR3 DNA: TGTGCCTGGAGTGTTCCTGACTGGTATGAATCACCCCTCCACTTT
V gene: TRBV18; J gene: TRBJ2-1; D gene: NA; clone size: NA; CDR3 protein: CASFTTQGRNEQFF; CDR3 DNA: TGTGCCAGCTTCACTACTCAGGGTCGAAATGAGCAGTTCTTC
V gene: TRBV29-1; J gene: TRBJ1-5; D gene: NA; clone size: NA; CDR3 protein: CSVAQGQSNQPQHF; CDR3 DNA: TGCAGCGTTGCGCAGGGTCAAAGCAATCAGCCCCAGCATTTT
V gene: TRBV5-1; J gene: TRBJ2-2; D gene: TRBD1; clone size: NA; CDR3 protein: CASSPDRADTGELFF; CDR3 DNA: TGCGCCAGCAGCCCGGACAGGGCAGACACCGGGGAGCTGTTTTTT
V gene: TRBV2; J gene: TRBJ1-4; D gene: NA; clone size: NA; CDR3 protein: CASSGTRNEKLFF; CDR3 DNA: TGTGCCAGCTCTGGGACTAGAAATGAAAAACTGTTTTTT
V gene: TRBV5-5; J gene: TRBJ1-5; D gene: NA; clone size: NA; CDR3 protein: CASSLAYRDGQPQHF; CDR3 DNA: TGTGCCAGCAGCTTGGCGTACAGGGACGGTCAGCCCCAGCATTTT
V gene: TRBV9; J gene: TRBJ1-1; D gene: TRBD1; clone size: NA; CDR3 protein: CASSVPGQGDFDTEAFF; CDR3 DNA: TGTGCCAGCAGCGTACCGGGACAGGGTGATTTTGACACTGAAGCTTTCTTT
V gene: TRBV27; J gene: TRBJ2-3; D gene: TRBD1; clone size: once; CDR3 protein: CASRFTWDSRNTDTQYF; CDR3 DNA: TGTGCCAGCAGATTCACCTGGGACAGTCGGAATACAGATACGCAGTATTTT
V gene: TRBV6-1; J gene: TRBJ1-2; D gene: NA; clone size: few; CDR3 protein: CASNSQAAYGYTF; CDR3 DNA: TGTGCCAGCAACTCACAGGCCGCCTATGGCTACACCTTC
V gene: TRBV7-8; J gene: TRBJ2-2; D gene: NA; clone size: few; CDR3 protein: CASSSPKFLANANTGELFF; CDR3 DNA: TGTGCCAGCAGCTCCCCTAAATTTCTAGCGAACGCGAACACCGGGGAGCTGTTTTTT
V gene: TRBV6-4; J gene: TRBJ1-2; D gene: TRBD1; clone size: few; CDR3 protein: CASSQRPGTGTFYGYTF; CDR3 DNA: TGTGCCAGCAGTCAACGTCCCGGGACAGGCACTTTCTATGGCTACACCTTC
V gene: TRBV19; J gene: TRBJ1-1; D gene: NA; clone size: NA; CDR3 protein: CASSRALLGTEAFF; CDR3 DNA: TGTGCCAGTAGTAGGGCTCTCTTGGGCACTGAAGCTTTCTTT
V gene: TRBV28; J gene: TRBJ1-1; D gene: NA; clone size: NA; CDR3 protein: CASSLFFPGGRKNTEAFF; CDR3 DNA: TGTGCCAGCAGTTTATTTTTCCCGGGAGGGCGGAAAAACACTGAAGCTTTCTTT
V gene: TRBV5-1; J gene: TRBJ2-4; D gene: TRBD2; clone size: NA; CDR3 protein: CASSLALAGGRGNIQYF; CDR3 DNA: TGCGCCAGCAGCTTGGCACTAGCGGGGGGGCGGGGAAACATTCAGTACTTC
V gene: TRBV5-6; J gene: TRBJ1-5; D gene: NA; clone size: NA; CDR3 protein: CASSLVQDSNQPQHF; CDR3 DNA: TGTGCCAGCAGCTTGGTCCAGGATAGCAATCAGCCCCAGCATTTT
V gene: TRBV20-1; J gene: TRBJ2-5; D gene: NA; clone size: NA; CDR3 protein: CSAEYQETQYF; CDR3 DNA: TGCAGTGCGGAGTACCAAGAGACCCAGTACTTC
V gene: TRBV9; J gene: TRBJ1-6; D gene: NA; clone size: NA; CDR3 protein: CASSVPGADSPLHF; CDR3 DNA: TGTGCCAGCAGCGTACCAGGGGCCGATTCACCCCTCCACTTT
V gene: TRBV11-2; J gene: TRBJ2-5; D gene: NA; clone size: few; CDR3 protein: CASSLDRRDMVDF; CDR3 DNA: TGTGCCAGCAGCTTAGATCGGCGGGATATGGTTGACTTC
V gene: TRBV6-5; J gene: TRBJ1-5; D gene: NA; clone size: once; CDR3 protein: CASRDIQRVGPQHF; CDR3 DNA: TGTGCCAGCAGAGACATCCAACGAGTTGGGCCCCAGCATTTT
V gene: TRBV19; J gene: TRBJ2-2; D gene: TRBD1; clone size: NA; CDR3 protein: CASMDRAFLPGELFF; CDR3 DNA: TGTGCCAGTATGGACAGGGCCTTCCTGCCCGGGGAGCTGTTTTTT
V gene: TRBV6-6; J gene: TRBJ2-7; D gene: NA; clone size: NA; CDR3 protein: CASSYGRGSYF; CDR3 DNA: TGTGCCAGCAGTTACGGTAGGGGCTCGTACTTC
V gene: TRBV9; J gene: TRBJ2-6; D gene: NA; clone size: few; CDR3 protein: CASSVEAGAVGANVLTF; CDR3 DNA: TGTGCCAGCAGCGTAGAGGCGGGGGCAGTTGGGGCCAACGTCCTGACTTTC
V gene: TRBV9; J gene: TRBJ1-1; D gene: NA; clone size: NA; CDR3 protein: CASSVDPYTEAFF; CDR3 DNA: TGTGCCAGCAGCGTAGATCCGTACACTGAAGCTTTCTTT
V gene: TRBV7-2; J gene: TRBJ2-1; D gene: NA; clone size: NA; CDR3 protein: CASSSGGGRLYEQFF; CDR3 DNA: TGTGCCAGCAGCTCCGGAGGGGGCCGCCTTTATGAGCAGTTCTTC
V gene: TRBV28; J gene: TRBJ2-6; D gene: NA; clone size: NA; CDR3 protein: CASSTTSTGKLGANVLTF; CDR3 DNA: TGTGCCAGCAGCACGACCTCAACAGGGAAGCTTGGGGCCAACGTCCTGACTTTC
V gene: TRBV5-4; J gene: TRBJ1-2; D gene: NA; clone size: NA; CDR3 protein: CASSLDRVKGYTF; CDR3 DNA: TGTGCCAGCAGCTTGGACAGGGTTAAAGGCTACACCTTC
V gene: TRBV28; J gene: TRBJ1-5; D gene: NA; clone size: few; CDR3 protein: CASSSHNQGFRFRNQPQHF; CDR3 DNA: TGTGCCAGCAGTTCTCACAACCAGGGGTTTAGGTTTCGCAATCAGCCCCAGCATTTT
V gene: TRBV6-1; J gene: TRBJ2-5; D gene: TRBD1; clone size: NA; CDR3 protein: CASREPGQPETQYF; CDR3 DNA: TGTGCCAGCAGAGAACCGGGACAGCCAGAGACCCAGTACTTC
V gene: TRBV30; J gene: TRBJ1-4; D gene: TRBD1; clone size: NA; CDR3 protein: CAWSMTGFNEKLFF; CDR3 DNA: TGTGCCTGGAGTATGACAGGGTTTAATGAAAAACTGTTTTTT
V gene: TRBV18; J gene: TRBJ1-4; D gene: TRBD1; clone size: NA; CDR3 protein: CASSLDRERNEKLFF; CDR3 DNA: TGTGCCAGCTCACTGGACAGGGAGCGGAATGAAAAACTGTTTTTT
V gene: TRBV7-9; J gene: TRBJ1-2; D gene: NA; clone size: NA; CDR3 protein: CASSSPEDNPYYGYTF; CDR3 DNA: TGTGCCAGCAGCTCCCCTGAGGACAACCCTTACTATGGCTACACCTTC
V gene: TRBV19; J gene: TRBJ1-1; D gene: NA; clone size: NA; CDR3 protein: CASIPEGGTEAFF; CDR3 DNA: TGTGCCAGTATTCCCGAGGGGGGGACTGAAGCTTTCTTT
V gene: TRBV7-9; J gene: TRBJ1-1; D gene: NA; clone size: NA; CDR3 protein: CSSSPGNTEAFF; CDR3 DNA: TGTTCCAGCAGCCCGGGGAACACTGAAGCTTTCTTT
V gene: TRBV5-4; J gene: TRBJ1-2; D gene: TRBD1; clone size: medium-sized; CDR3 protein: CASSLTGQGHGYTF; CDR3 DNA: TGTGCCAGCAGCTTGACGGGACAGGGGCACGGCTACACCTTC
V gene: TRBV7-2; J gene: TRBJ1-3; D gene: TRBD1; clone size: NA; CDR3 protein: CASSPDRDSGNTIYF; CDR3 DNA: TGTGCCAGCAGCCCGGACAGGGACTCTGGAAACACCATATATTTT
V gene: TRBV14; J gene: TRBJ2-7; D gene: NA; clone size: NA; CDR3 protein: CASSQDRGSEQYF; CDR3 DNA: TGTGCCAGCAGCCAAGACAGGGGCTCCGAGCAGTACTTC